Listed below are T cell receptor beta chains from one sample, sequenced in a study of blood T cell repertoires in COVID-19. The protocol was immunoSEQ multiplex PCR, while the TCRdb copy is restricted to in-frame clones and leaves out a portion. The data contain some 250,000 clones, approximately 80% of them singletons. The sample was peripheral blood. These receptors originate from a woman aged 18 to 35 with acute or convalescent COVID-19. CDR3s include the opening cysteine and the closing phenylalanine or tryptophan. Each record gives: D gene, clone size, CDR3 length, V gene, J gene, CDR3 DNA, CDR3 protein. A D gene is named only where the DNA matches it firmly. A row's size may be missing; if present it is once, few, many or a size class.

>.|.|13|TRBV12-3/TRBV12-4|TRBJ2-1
TGTGCCAGCAGTTTAGCAGAGAGGAATGAGCAGTTCTTC
CASSLAERNEQFF
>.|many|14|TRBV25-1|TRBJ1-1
TGTGCCAGCACTCCGGGACACGGAAACACTGAAGCTTTCTTT
CASTPGHGNTEAFF
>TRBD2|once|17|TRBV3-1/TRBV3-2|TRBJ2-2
TGTGCCAGCAGCCAAAGGGGGCTAGCGGGAGCCCCCGGGGAGCTGTTTTTT
CASSQRGLAGAPGELFF
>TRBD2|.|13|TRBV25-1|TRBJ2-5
TGTGCCAGCATGGGGGGGGGTAAAGAGACCCAGTACTTC
CASMGGGKETQYF
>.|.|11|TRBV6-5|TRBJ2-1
TGTGCCAGCACCGTAGCGGATGAGCAGTTCTTC
CASTVADEQFF
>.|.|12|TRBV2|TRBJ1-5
TGTGCCAGCGGGGAGAGCAATCAGCCCCAGCATTTT
CASGESNQPQHF
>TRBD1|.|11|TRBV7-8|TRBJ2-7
TGTGCCAGCAGCACGACAGGGGTTAAATACTTC
CASSTTGVKYF
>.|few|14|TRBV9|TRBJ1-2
TGTGCCAGCAGCGAACGGACAGACCTCGGTGGCTACACCTTC
CASSERTDLGGYTF
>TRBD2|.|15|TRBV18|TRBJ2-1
TGTGCCAGCTCACCACAGGGACTAGCGAGGAATGAGCAGTTCTTC
CASSPQGLARNEQFF
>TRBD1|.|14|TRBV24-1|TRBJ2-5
TGTGCCACCAGTGACCCTGGACAGGGACAGACCCAGTACTTC
CATSDPGQGQTQYF
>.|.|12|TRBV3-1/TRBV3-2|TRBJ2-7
TGTGCCAGCAGGCAGGGGATTAGCGAGCAGTACTTC
CASRQGISEQYF
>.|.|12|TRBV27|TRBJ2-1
TGTGCCAGTTCTACAGCCTACAATGAGCAGTTCTTC
CASSTAYNEQFF
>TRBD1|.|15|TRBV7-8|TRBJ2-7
TGTGCCACGCGTTTAGGGGACAGGGGATACTACGAGCAGTACTTC
CATRLGDRGYYEQYF
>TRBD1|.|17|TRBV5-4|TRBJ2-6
TGTGCCAGCAGCTTGGTCCAGGGGGCGGCTGGGGCCAACGTCCTGACTTTC
CASSLVQGAAGANVLTF
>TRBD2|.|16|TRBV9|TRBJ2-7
TGTGCCAGCAGCCGGGGGGGCGGGACAAACTCCTACGAGCAGTACTTC
CASSRGGGTNSYEQYF
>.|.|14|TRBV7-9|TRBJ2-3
TGTGCCAGCAGCCCCGGACTGGAAACAGATACGCAGTATTTT
CASSPGLETDTQYF
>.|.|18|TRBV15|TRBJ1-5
TGTGCCACCAGCAGAGGGGGCATACAGGTCCTTAGCAATCAGCCCCAGCATTTT
CATSRGGIQVLSNQPQHF
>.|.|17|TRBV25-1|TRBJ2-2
TGTGCCAGCAGTGATGGGAGGACCCAAGCTGACACCGGGGAGCTGTTTTTT
CASSDGRTQADTGELFF
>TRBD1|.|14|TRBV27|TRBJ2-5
TGTGCCAGCAGTCCGACAGGGGGAGGAGAGACCCAGTACTTC
CASSPTGGGETQYF
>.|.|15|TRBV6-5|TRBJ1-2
TGTGCCAGCAGTTACTTTAAAGGGGGAGGGTATGGCTACACCTTC
CASSYFKGGGYGYTF
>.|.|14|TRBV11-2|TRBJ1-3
TGTGCCAGCAGCTCCACGGGGGATGGAAACACCATATATTTT
CASSSTGDGNTIYF
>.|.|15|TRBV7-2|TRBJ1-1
TGTGCCAGCAGCTTATATGGTCTAGGGGACACTGAAGCTTTCTTT
CASSLYGLGDTEAFF
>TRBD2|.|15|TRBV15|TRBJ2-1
TGTGCCACCAGCACCCCAAGGACTAGCAGTAATGAGCAGTTCTTC
CATSTPRTSSNEQFF
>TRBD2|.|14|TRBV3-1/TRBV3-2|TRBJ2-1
TGTGCCAGCAGCCTCGGACTAGCGGGGAATGAGCAGTTCTTC
CASSLGLAGNEQFF
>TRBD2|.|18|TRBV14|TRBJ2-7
TGTGCCAGCAGCCAAGATCCTAGCGGGAGCTCTCCTCTTCGTGAGCAGTACTTC
CASSQDPSGSSPLREQYF
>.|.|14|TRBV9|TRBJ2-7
TGTGCCAGCAGCGTAGGCGGTTTCGGCTACGAGCAGTACTTC
CASSVGGFGYEQYF
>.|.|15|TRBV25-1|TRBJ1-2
TGTGCCAGCAGTGGACTAGGAGGGTGGAGGGATGGCTACACCTTC
CASSGLGGWRDGYTF
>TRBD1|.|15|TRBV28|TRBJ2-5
TGTGCCAGCAGTTTCGGCGGGACAGGGGAAGAGACCCAGTACTTC
CASSFGGTGEETQYF
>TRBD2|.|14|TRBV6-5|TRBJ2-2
TGTGCCAGTTCCTTAGCGGGATGGGCCGGGGAGCTGTTTTTT
CASSLAGWAGELFF
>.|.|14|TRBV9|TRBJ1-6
TGTGCCAGCAGCGTACTGCGGGGGGGGTCACCCCTCCACTTT
CASSVLRGGSPLHF
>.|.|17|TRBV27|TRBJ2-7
TGTGCCAGCAGTTTATTGGGAGCCGCCCCCCCTGACCACGAGCAGTACTTC
CASSLLGAAPPDHEQYF
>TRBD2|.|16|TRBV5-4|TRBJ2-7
TGTGCCAGCAGCTTGGATGGCGGGAGGGGAAGCTACGAGCAGTACTTC
CASSLDGGRGSYEQYF
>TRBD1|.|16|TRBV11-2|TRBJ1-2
TGTGCCAGCAGCTTCACTCAAGTGGCAGGGGGCCATGGCTACACCTTC
CASSFTQVAGGHGYTF
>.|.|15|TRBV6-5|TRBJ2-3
TGTGCCAGCAGTTACTCCCCGACAGCGAGAGATACGCAGTATTTT
CASSYSPTARDTQYF
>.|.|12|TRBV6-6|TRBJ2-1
TGTGCCAGCAGTTCCTACCCGGATGAGCAGTTCTTC
CASSSYPDEQFF
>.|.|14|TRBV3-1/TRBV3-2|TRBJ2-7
TGTGCCAGCAGCCAAGTTGGCGGGTACTACGAGCAGTACTTC
CASSQVGGYYEQYF
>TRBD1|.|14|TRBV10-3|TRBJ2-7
TGTGCCATCAGCCCCGGGGACAGCCCCTACGAGCAGTACTTC
CAISPGDSPYEQYF
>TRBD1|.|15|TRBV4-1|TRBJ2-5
TGCGCCAGCAGCTCCGACAGGGGGCGCGCAAAGACCCAGTACTTC
CASSSDRGRAKTQYF
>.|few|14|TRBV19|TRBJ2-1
TGTGCCAGTAGTACCACAACCCCATACAATGAGCAGTTCTTC
CASSTTTPYNEQFF
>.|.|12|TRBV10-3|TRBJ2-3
TGTGCCATCAGTGAACAACAAGATACGCAGTATTTT
CAISEQQDTQYF
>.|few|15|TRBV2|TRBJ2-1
TGTGCCAGCAGGGAGGGACGGAGTATGTACAATGAGCAGTTCTTC
CASREGRSMYNEQFF
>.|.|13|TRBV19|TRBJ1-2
TGTGCCAGTAGTATAGTCCCGGAGGATGGCTACACCTTC
CASSIVPEDGYTF
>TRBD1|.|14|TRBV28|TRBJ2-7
TGTGCCAGCAGTTTAAGGGGGCGTTTAAGTGAGCAGTACTTC
CASSLRGRLSEQYF
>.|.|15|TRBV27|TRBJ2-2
TGTGCCAGCTCGTTACACGGTAGCAACACCGGGGAGCTGTTTTTT
CASSLHGSNTGELFF
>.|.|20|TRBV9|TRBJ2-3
TGTGCCAGCAGCGTAGTTCCCCACGAGTTAGCGGACACAATCACAGATACGCAGTATTTT
CASSVVPHELADTITDTQYF
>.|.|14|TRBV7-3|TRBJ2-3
TGTGCCAGCAGCCCCGGGGGAAGCACAGATACGCAGTATTTT
CASSPGGSTDTQYF
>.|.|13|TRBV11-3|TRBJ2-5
TGTGCCAGCAGCCGACTAGGCCGGGAGACCCAGTACTTC
CASSRLGRETQYF
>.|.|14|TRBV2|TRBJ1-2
TGTGCCAGCAGTGAGGGCAGGGTAGGAAATGGCTACACCTTC
CASSEGRVGNGYTF
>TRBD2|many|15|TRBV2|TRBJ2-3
TGTGCCAGCAGTGAACTCCTAGCGGAGACAGATACGCAGTATTTT
CASSELLAETDTQYF
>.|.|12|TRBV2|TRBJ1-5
TGTGCCAGCAGCGGGGACATCCAGCCCCAGCATTTT
CASSGDIQPQHF